This T cell receptor beta chain stems from a study of shared clonotypes between healthy human individuals (dated by TCRdb to the early 2020s). At the level of the whole study: The cohort comprised two women and a few men aged 18 to 49 years. Leukapheresis yielded between about 0.8 and 8.9 billion PBMCs per donor. To increase sequencing depth and limit assay-specific biases, different laboratories used diverse techniques to prepare libraries and sequence TCR repertoires. For each donor, CD4 naive and CD4 memory were each given three plates, CD8 naive was given two plates, and CD8 memory was given one plate. The study deeply sequenced blood TCR repertoires of five healthy adults to estimate repertoire size and the extent of clonotype sharing between individuals. The research as a whole found: Higher generation probabilities were observed for clonotypes shared by all four sorted-subset donors than for non-shared clonotypes. The small number of donors limited the genetic and exposure-history diversity represented. Sampling was restricted to blood, and TCR repertoires in tissue are likely to differ from TCR repertoires in blood. About 5% of naive CD4, 3% to 4% of naive CD8, roughly 2.4% of memory CD4, and roughly 0.4% of memory CD8 clonotypes were shared across a few donors. Incomplete sequencing was indicated by rarefaction of sorted-subset datasets, despite the large sequencing depth. Larger estimated clonotype richness was generally found for naive subsets than for memory subsets. Pairwise subsampling led to the expectation that sequencing depth would affect the degree of clonotype sharing among donors.

The donors were healthy, HIV-negative adults who had no recently reported acute infections or vaccinations. Every donor was a Caucasian adult living in Nashville, Tennessee, USA. CD4+ T cells were enriched by magnetic negative selection, after which naive cells were positively selected on CD45RA and the negative fraction was taken as the memory subset. After blood collection by leukapheresis, PBMCs were isolated using Ficoll-Histopaque density gradient centrifugation and then cryopreserved in the vapor phase of liquid nitrogen. Analytical flow cytometry was used to check the purity and quantity of every magnetically sorted T cell population. Genomic DNA was isolated from each sorted fraction and quantified by UV absorbance on a Nanodrop 2000c. Using the deep immunoSEQ assay, TCR CDR3 regions were amplified from genomic DNA by multiplex PCR. Genomic DNA extracted from each cell subset was distributed evenly over all wells of several immunoSEQ 96-well plates, and each plate served as one replicate. For sorted subsets, each replicate PCR was loaded with about 0.2 ug genomic DNA, equivalent to roughly 30,000 T cell genomes. The purified libraries were quantified using a Qubit 3.0 fluorometer, sized with a Bioanalyzer 2100, and then quantified again using the KAPA Library Quantification kit. A separate single-read 150-cycle Illumina NextSeq 550 flow cell was used to sequence each immunoSEQ 96-well plate. Processing in the source paper ran as follows. The immunoSEQ output contained only junctional sequences without quality scores, so filtering could not match that applied to full-length reads. Sequences were annotated with PyIR, a Python wrapper for IgBLAST v1.9, using IMGT germline references to assign V/J genes and CDR3. Any read was removed if the V/J assignment was weak (E-value above 1e-6), the CDR3 was missing, or the read contained stop codons, out-of-frame junctions, or ambiguous translated residues. A V3J clonotype was defined by an identical inferred V gene, J gene, and CDR3 amino acid sequence. The percentage overlap between two repertoires was calculated by dividing the number of shared unique clonotypes by the size of the smaller repertoire. Richness of each repertoire was evaluated using RTK rarefaction, the Chao1 estimator, and Recon v2.1 estimates of unobserved clonotypes. Generation probabilities were computed with OLGA for all TCRbeta clonotypes obtained by the gDNA method from a few donors. This immuneACCESS table, as held by TCRdb, lists in-frame sequences with V and J called but not all clones. Of the missing ones, under half trace to an unresolved V gene in checked studies; the others have no known cause. Clone size and V and J calls were adopted from that table, with D and trimming inferred from the DNA. In this sample the table shows about 1 million clones, approximately 80% of which occur a single time. About 0.52% of the sample is held by the ten biggest clonotypes.

Based on the germline V gene, the CDR1 and CDR2 sequences are SGHDN and FVKESK. The junction shows trimming of 4 bases on V and 3 bases on J, plus 15 bases between the germline ends. From its cysteine to its phenylalanine, the CDR3 spans 15 amino acids. The kept DNA is CDR3 alone, 45 bases in frame from the first base. In the case of this clone: There is no known antigen for this receptor. Per-nucleotide qualities are absent, and no much larger clonotype sits a single base away.

This receptor was taken from a man between 18 and 29 years old in good health. Some clones in this sample may be carry-over from other donors' samples. Here the chain combines TRBV14 and TRBJ1-2, with no reliable assignment of the D segment. Input material: memory CD4+ T cells from PBMCs. This specimen's cell subset or site label, per the study, means: CD45RA-negative fraction. The nucleotide sequence is given as TGTGCCAGCAGCCGAACAATTACTCGGGACTATGGCTACACCTTC. This translates into CASSRTITRDYGYTF.